Detailed here is one TCR beta chain. Its antigen has not been determined. Base qualities are not at hand, and no much larger clone is one base apart. The CDR3, cysteine through phenylalanine, is 16 amino acids long. The CDR3 DNA has 48 bases and is translated from base 1. The junction shows trimming of 4 bases on V and 0 bases on J, and the gene matches do not reach 2 bases of it. Per the germline V gene (reference sequence), SEHNR is the CDR1 and FQNEAQ is the CDR2. Libraries were made using the immunoSEQ multiplex PCR assay. As stored in TCRdb, this immuneACCESS dataset retains in-frame rearrangements with V and J assigned. A fraction of the clones does not appear; measured against another copy, unresolved V genes explain less than half of the discrepancy, and the remainder lacks a known reason. Within this sample are around 130,000 clones, with roughly 90% of them counted one time only. The ten largest clones represent roughly 3.2% of the sample.

These data are taken from a study of control samples from healthy donors and cancer patients (TCRdb year 2020). This receptor was obtained from a man aged 45-60 years in good health. The sequence joins TRBV7-9 to TRBJ2-2, and 10 bases in between align with TRBD2. The sequencing sample was made of blood. The DNA is as follows: TGTGCCAGCAGCTCTCTAGCGGGGGCGAACACCGGGGAGCTGTTTTTT. This encodes CASSSLAGANTGELFF.